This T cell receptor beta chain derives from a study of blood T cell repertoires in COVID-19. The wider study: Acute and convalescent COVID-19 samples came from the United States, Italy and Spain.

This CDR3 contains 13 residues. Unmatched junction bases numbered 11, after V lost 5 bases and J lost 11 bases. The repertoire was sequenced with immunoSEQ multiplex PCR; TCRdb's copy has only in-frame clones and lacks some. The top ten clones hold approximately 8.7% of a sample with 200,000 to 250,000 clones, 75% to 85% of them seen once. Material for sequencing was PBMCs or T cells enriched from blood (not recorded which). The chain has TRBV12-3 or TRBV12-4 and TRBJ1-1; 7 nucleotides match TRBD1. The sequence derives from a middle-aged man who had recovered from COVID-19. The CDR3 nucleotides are TGTGCCAGCAGTCCTCGACAGGGTCGACGGGCTTTCTTT. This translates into CASSPRQGRRAFF.